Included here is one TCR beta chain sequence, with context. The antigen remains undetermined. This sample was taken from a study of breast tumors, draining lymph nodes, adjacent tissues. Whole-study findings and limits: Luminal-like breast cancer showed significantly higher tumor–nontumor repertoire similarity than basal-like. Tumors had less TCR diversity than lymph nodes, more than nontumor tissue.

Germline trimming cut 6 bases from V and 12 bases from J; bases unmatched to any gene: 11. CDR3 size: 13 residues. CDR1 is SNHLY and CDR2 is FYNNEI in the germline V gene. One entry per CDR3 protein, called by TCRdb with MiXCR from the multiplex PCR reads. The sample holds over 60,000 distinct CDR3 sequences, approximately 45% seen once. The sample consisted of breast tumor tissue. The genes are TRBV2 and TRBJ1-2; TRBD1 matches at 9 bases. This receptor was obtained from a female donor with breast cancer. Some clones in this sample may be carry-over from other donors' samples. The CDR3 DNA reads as TGTGCCAGCAGAGGACAGGGGTTCACTGGAAACACCTTC. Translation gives CASRGQGFTGNTF. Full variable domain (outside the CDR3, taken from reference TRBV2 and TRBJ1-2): EPEVTQTPSHQVTQMGQEVILRCVPISNHLYFYWYRQILGQKVEFLVSFYNNEISEKSEIFDDQFSVERPDGSNFTLKIRSTKLEDSAMYFCASRGQGFTGNTFGSGTRLTVV.